The clone carrying this T cell receptor beta chain was observed a few times. Germline V gene lookup returns CDR1 MDHEN and CDR2 SYDVKM. The CDR3 contains 15 residues. The V gene end was trimmed by 4 bases and the J gene end by 2 bases; junction bases not matched to a gene: 3. Noted time point: blood at routine non-recurrence follow-up after resection. Unsorted samples of tumor, nontumor lung or frozen PBMC had their whole RNA sequenced. The data were obtained in a study of spatial heterogeneity in lung cancer. The overall study: Consistently, beta-chain sequences turned up in larger numbers than alpha-chain sequences did. The study observed each unique TCR and UMI combination more than ten times on average in raw reads.

Each CDR3 protein is one row after TCRdb ran MiXCR on the 5' RACE reads. This sample has fewer than 150,000 distinct CDR3 sequences, with 10% to 13% found just once. The clonotype was recovered from a female donor with early-stage non-small cell lung cancer. Sequencing used PBMCs, obtained at follow-up. The chain combines TRBV28 with TRBJ2-1, with 9 positions matching TRBD2. DNA of the CDR3: TGTGCCAGCAGTTCTGGCGGGAGGGCCTACAATGAGCAGTTCTTC. Its translation is CASSSGGRAYNEQFF.